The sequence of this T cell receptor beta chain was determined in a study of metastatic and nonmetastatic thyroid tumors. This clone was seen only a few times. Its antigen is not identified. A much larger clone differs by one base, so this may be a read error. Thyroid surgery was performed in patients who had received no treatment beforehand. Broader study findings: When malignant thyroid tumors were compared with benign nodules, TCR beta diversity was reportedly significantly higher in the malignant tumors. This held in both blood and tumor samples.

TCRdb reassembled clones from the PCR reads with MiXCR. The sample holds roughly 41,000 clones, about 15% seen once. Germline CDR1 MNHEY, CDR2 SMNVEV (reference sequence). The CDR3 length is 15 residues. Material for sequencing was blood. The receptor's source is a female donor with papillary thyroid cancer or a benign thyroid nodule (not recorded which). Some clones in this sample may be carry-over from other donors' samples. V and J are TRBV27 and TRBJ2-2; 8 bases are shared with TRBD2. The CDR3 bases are TGTGCCAGCAGGGCCGGGACTAGACGTACCGCGGAGCTGTTTTTT. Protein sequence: CASRAGTRRTAELFF.